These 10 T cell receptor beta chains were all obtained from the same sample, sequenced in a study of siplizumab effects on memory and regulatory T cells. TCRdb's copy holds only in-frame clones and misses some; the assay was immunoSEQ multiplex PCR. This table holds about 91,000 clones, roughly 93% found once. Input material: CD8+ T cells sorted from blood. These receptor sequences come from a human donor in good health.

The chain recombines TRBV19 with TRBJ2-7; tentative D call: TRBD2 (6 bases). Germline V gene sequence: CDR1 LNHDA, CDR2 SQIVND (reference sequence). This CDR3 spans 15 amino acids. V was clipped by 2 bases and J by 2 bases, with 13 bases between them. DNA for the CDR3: TGTGCCAGTAGTATATTCAGCGGGTCCGCCTACGAGCAGTACTTC. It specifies CASSIFSGSAYEQYF.

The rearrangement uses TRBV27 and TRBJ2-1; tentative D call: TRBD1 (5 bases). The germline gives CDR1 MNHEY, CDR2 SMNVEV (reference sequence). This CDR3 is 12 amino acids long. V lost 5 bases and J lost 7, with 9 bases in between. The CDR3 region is CASSLQGNEQFF. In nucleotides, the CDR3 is TGTGCCAGCAGTCTCCAGGGTAATGAGCAGTTCTTC.

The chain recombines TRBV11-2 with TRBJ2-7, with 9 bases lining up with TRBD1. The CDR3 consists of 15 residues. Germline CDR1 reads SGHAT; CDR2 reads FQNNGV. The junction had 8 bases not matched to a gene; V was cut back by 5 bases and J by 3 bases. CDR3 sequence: CASSLRGTGNYEQYF. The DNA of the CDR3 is TGTGCCAGCAGCCTGCGAGGGACAGGGAACTACGAGCAGTACTTC.

CDR3 sequence: CASRGLPSGANVLTF. DNA of the CDR3: TGTGCCAGCAGGGGACTTCCCTCTGGGGCCAACGTCCTGACTTTC. This chain connects TRBV9 to TRBJ2-6; a possible D gene is TRBD2 (6 bases). CDR1 is SGDLS, CDR2 YYNGEE, per germline. V lost 5 bases, J lost 0 bases, and 9 bases lay in between. The CDR3 extends over 15 amino acids.

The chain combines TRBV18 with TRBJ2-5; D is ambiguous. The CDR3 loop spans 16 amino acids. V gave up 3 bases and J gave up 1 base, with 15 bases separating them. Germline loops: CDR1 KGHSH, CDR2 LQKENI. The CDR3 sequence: CASSPVGTAPQETQYF. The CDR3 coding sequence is TGTGCCAGCTCACCCGTCGGCACAGCCCCCCAAGAGACCCAGTACTTC.

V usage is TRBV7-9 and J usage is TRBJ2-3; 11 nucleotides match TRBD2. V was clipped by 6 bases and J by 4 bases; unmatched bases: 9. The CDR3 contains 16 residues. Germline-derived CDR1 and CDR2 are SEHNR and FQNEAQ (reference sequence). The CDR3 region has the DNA TGTGCCAGCAGGTCTCTAGCGGGGGGCTTGTCAGATACGCAGTATTTT. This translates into CASRSLAGGLSDTQYF.

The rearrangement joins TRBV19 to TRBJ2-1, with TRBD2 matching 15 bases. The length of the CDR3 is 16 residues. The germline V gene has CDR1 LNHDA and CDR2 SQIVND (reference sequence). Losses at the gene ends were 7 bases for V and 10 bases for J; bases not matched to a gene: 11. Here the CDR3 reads CASKPGLAGGPREQFF. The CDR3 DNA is TGTGCCAGTAAACCCGGACTAGCGGGAGGGCCGAGAGAGCAGTTCTTC. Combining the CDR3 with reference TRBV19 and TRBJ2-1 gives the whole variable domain DGGITQSPKYLFRKEGQNVTLSCEQNLNHDAMYWYRQDPGQGLRLIYYSQIVNDFQKGDIAEGYSVSREKKESFPLTVTSAQKNPTAFYLCASKPGLAGGPREQFFGPGTRLTVL.

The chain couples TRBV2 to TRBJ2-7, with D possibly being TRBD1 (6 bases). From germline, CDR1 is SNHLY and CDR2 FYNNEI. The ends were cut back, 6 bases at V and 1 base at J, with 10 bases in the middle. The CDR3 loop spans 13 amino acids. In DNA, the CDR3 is TGTGCCAGCAGAAAACAGGGATCCTACGAGCAGTACTTC. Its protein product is CASRKQGSYEQYF.

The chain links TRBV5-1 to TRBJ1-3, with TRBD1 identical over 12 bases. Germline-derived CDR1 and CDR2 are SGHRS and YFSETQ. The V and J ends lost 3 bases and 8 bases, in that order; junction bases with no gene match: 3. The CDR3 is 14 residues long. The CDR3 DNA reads TGCGCCAGCAGCTCGGGGACAGGGGGCTACACCATATATTTT. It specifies CASSSGTGGYTIYF.

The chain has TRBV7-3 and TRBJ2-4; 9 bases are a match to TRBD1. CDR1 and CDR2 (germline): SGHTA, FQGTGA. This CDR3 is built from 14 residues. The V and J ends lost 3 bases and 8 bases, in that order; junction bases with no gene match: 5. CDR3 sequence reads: CASSFTGGQDIQYF. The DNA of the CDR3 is TGTGCCAGCAGCTTCACAGGGGGCCAGGACATTCAGTACTTC.